This is a list of T cell receptor beta chains from one sample in a study of blood T cell repertoires in COVID-19. This table comes from immunoSEQ multiplex PCR, and its TCRdb copy is limited to in-frame clones, with some not included. The table shows roughly 150,000 clones, with about nine tenths occurring only once. Source material: peripheral blood. The receptors shown here come from a woman aged 70-85 years with acute or convalescent COVID-19. The CDR3 runs from the conserved cysteine through the conserved F or W.

TRBV4-2,TRBJ2-5,CASSQIGGANQETQYF
TRBV21-1,TRBJ1-1,CASSPQGQPMEAFF
TRBV6-5,TRBJ1-6,CATAGQYNSPLHF
TRBV4-2,TRBJ1-1,CASSQGDRATEAFF
TRBV19,TRBJ2-7,CASSGTGGPYEQYF
TRBV30,TRBJ2-7,CAWSIGQIYEQYF
TRBV4-1,TRBJ1-4,CASSQGGMKNEKLFF
TRBV27,TRBJ2-1,CASSFRLAGGDREQFF
TRBV10-1,TRBJ1-5,CASSEGDRGILTRQPQHF
TRBV28,TRBJ1-5,CASSLGTASNQPQHF
TRBV5-5,TRBJ1-4,CASSFRGGNEKLFF
TRBV4-1,TRBJ1-2,CASSQALPSGGYTF
TRBV28,TRBJ1-1,CASSLNFRWTEAFF
TRBV3-1/TRBV3-2,TRBJ2-7,CASSHPVYEQYF
TRBV18,TRBJ2-7,CASSPVEGYEQYF
TRBV5-5,TRBJ2-2,CASSLYPGANTGELFF
TRBV11-2,TRBJ2-2,CASSRTSGNTGELFF
TRBV7-2,TRBJ2-1,CASSLAREENEQFF
TRBV2,TRBJ2-5,CASRLTRDPGQETQYF
TRBV6-6,TRBJ2-7,CASSTPGQLIYEQYF
TRBV6-5,TRBJ2-1,CASKGWGGEQFF
TRBV4-2,TRBJ1-2,CASSQLSVGAGIYGYTF
TRBV6-5,TRBJ1-2,CASVSRGHGYTF
TRBV30,TRBJ1-2,CAWSLTGSGYTF
TRBV5-1,TRBJ2-7,CASSQNSGEQYF
TRBV5-6,TRBJ1-6,CASSPRSGKLSSYNSPLHF
TRBV4-3,TRBJ2-1,CASSQIAGDSYNEQFF
TRBV5-1,TRBJ2-7,CASSPRTASYEQYF
TRBV28,TRBJ1-2,CASSRRGGFGYTF
TRBV2,TRBJ2-1,CASSRDRERANEQFF
TRBV18,TRBJ2-5,CASSLERGPQETQYF
TRBV2,TRBJ1-3,CASRRQGKSGNTIYF
TRBV4-3,TRBJ2-7,CASSQDLGTGYEQYF
TRBV18,TRBJ2-6,CASSRNGQFVGANVLTF
TRBV20-1,TRBJ2-2,CSASGGRAGELFF
TRBV6-2/TRBV6-3,TRBJ1-5,CASTPLAGQPQHF
TRBV7-8,TRBJ1-6,CASSLSRQKTYSPLHF
TRBV6-5,TRBJ2-7,CASSPTSGSVYEQYF
TRBV5-6,TRBJ2-3,CASSSTGASDTQYF
TRBV2,TRBJ1-1,CASSGFRGDLNTEAFF
TRBV7-2,TRBJ2-7,CASSSTGGPYEQYF
TRBV5-4,TRBJ2-1,CASSLGQGADNEQFF
TRBV19,TRBJ1-2,CASSQTRVDYGYTF
TRBV3-1/TRBV3-2,TRBJ2-1,CASSQSQASGHNEQFF
TRBV7-9,TRBJ1-3,CASSPRRGQGSPGNTIYF
TRBV29-1,TRBJ2-2,CSVEDRQGSNTGELFF
TRBV6-5,TRBJ2-3,CASSPRDSVTDTQYF
TRBV2,TRBJ1-1,CASNLQGGLNTEAFF
TRBV2,TRBJ1-3,CASSRGPPRQGFSDTIYF
TRBV14,TRBJ2-5,CASSQGGTRQETQYF
TRBV7-3,TRBJ1-6,CASSLTLETGASPLHF
TRBV30,TRBJ1-1,CAWRAQGSGEAFF
TRBV5-6,TRBJ1-4,CASSRGQGAFNEKLFF
TRBV4-3,TRBJ1-4,CASSQGVGEEGEKLFF
TRBV4-1,TRBJ2-1,CASSPGGLTNEQFF
TRBV29-1,TRBJ2-7,CSVVRENYEQYF
TRBV19,TRBJ1-4,CASSRGQLTNEKLFF
TRBV24-1,TRBJ1-4,CATSRGRGATNEKLFF
TRBV6-1,TRBJ1-4,CASSERTATNEKLFF